This T cell receptor beta chain was found in a study of shared clonotypes between healthy human individuals. Study-wide context: CD4 naive cells filled three plates per donor, CD4 memory three, CD8 naive two and CD8 memory one.

This table comes from immunoSEQ multiplex PCR, and its TCRdb copy is limited to in-frame clones, with some not included. The sample lists approximately 1,500,000 clones; approximately 96% were seen once. The germline CDR1 and CDR2 sequences are GTSNPN and SVGIG (reference sequence). The junction had 4 bases not matched to a gene; V was cut back by 1 base and J by 8 bases. The length of the CDR3 is 13 residues. Material: naive CD4+ T cells sorted from blood. The subset denotes: CD45RA+ positively selected. This chain uses TRBV30 with TRBJ1-4; 7 bases map to TRBD1. The TCR was taken from a man younger than 40 in good health. The CDR3 spells CAWSGGTDEKLFF. The CDR3 DNA is TGTGCCTGGAGTGGGGGGACAGACGAAAAACTGTTTTTT.